These 2 T cell receptor beta chains were all obtained from the same sample, sequenced in a study of T cells in Graves' hyperthyroidism and ophthalmopathy (dated by TCRdb to about 2019). The library relied on multiplex PCR. Instrument used: Illumina HiSeq 2000. The TCR beta CDR3 regions were amplified from RNA transcripts. A first-round RT-PCR of the TCR CDR3 used the HTBI primer set with the Qiagen OneStep RT-PCR kit. The public reads were quality trimmed at Q25 with fastp and then assembled into clones with MiXCR by TCRdb, keeping productive beta chains. Identical CDR3 proteins give one entry, which carries the most common genes and DNA. This sample has 200,000 to 300,000 distinct CDR3 sequences in its table, and over 15% of those were observed once. Around 30% of the sample comes from the top ten. Sequencing was done on a sample of blood. The receptors shown here come from a woman aged 18-30 years with Graves' ophthalmopathy.

This clonotype was picked up many times. V is TRBV12-3 or TRBV12-4 and J is TRBJ1-5, with D unclear. This CDR3 is built from 14 residues. V lost 3 bases to trimming and J lost 2 bases, with 8 bases between them. The CDR3 loop reads CASSFGDGNQPQHF. The CDR3 coding sequence is TGTGCCAGCAGTTTCGGAGACGGCAATCAGCCCCAGCATTTT.

This clonotype was recorded many times. As DNA, the CDR3 is TGTGCCAGTAGTACCCACAGCTTCTATGGCTACACCTTC. Its translation: CASSTHSFYGYTF. The chain joins TRBV19 to TRBJ1-2; D unresolved. V was clipped by 4 bases and J by 4 bases, with 10 bases between them. CDR3 length equals 13 residues. Germline V gives CDR1 LNHDA, CDR2 SQIVND (reference sequence).